The 8 T cell receptor beta chains given below trace back to one sample, sequenced in a study of identical twins. Via MiXCR, TCRdb re-called the 5' RACE reads, giving one row per CDR3 protein. Of about 520,000 distinct CDR3 sequences listed, approximately 22% were seen once; the top ten hold around 0.9%. The same specimen was also included in a second study, on T cells expressing NK-cell markers.

The sequenced sample consisted of CD4+ T cells sorted from blood. Source of these receptors: a woman between 18 and 29 years old in good health.

This clonotype turned up a few times. V and J are TRBV11-2 and TRBJ2-1, with D perhaps being TRBD1 or TRBD2 (5 bases each). Trimming removed 1 base at V and 5 bases at J, with 9 bases between. This CDR3 has 14 residues. The germline V gene encodes CDR1 SGHAT and CDR2 FQNNGV. As DNA, the CDR3 is TGTGCCAGCAGCTTAGCGGGACCGGACAATGAGCAGTTCTTC. Residues: CASSLAGPDNEQFF.

The CDR3 sequence is CASSASGRDTGELFF. CDR3 DNA sequence: TGTGCCAGCAGTGCTAGCGGGAGGGATACCGGGGAGCTGTTTTTT. V is TRBV27 and J is TRBJ2-2; 12 positions match TRBD2. The CDR3 contains 15 residues. The J segment lost 5 bases and the V segment lost 5 bases, leaving 3 bases of the junction unmatched. Germline CDR1 is MNHEY and CDR2 is SMNVEV (reference sequence).

Points on this clonotype: No DNA is shown, since the ends of the CDR3 on it are uncertain; the CDR3 is the one TCRdb lists. The genes are TRBV6-5 and TRBJ2-1. CDR1 and CDR2 from the germline V gene are MNHEY and SVGAGI. Inclusive of both ends, the CDR3 amounts to 14 amino acids. The CDR3 is CASSSSTRIDEQFF.

This chain joins TRBV6-1 and TRBJ2-1; TRBD2 agrees at 11 bases. CDR1 and CDR2 (germline): MNHNS, SASEGT. This CDR3 spans 16 amino acids. V was clipped by 4 bases and J by 4 bases; unmatched bases: 6. CDR3: CASSGQLAGVYNEQFF. CDR3 DNA: TGTGCCAGCAGTGGACAACTAGCGGGGGTATACAATGAGCAGTTCTTC.

The gene calls are TRBV7-9 and TRBJ2-7; 7 nucleotides agree with TRBD1. After removal of 11 bases from V and 6 bases from J, the junction contained 16 bases not matched to a gene. Germline lookup yields CDR1 SEHNR and CDR2 FQNEAQ (reference sequence). The CDR3 consists of 14 residues. In DNA, the CDR3 is TGTGCCTCCGGATACAGGGGTCTAACATTCGAGCAGTACTTC. Its protein product is CASGYRGLTFEQYF.

In its sample, this clonotype was seen many times. The rearrangement links TRBV5-1 to TRBJ1-2; D not resolved. CDR1 is SGHRS, CDR2 YFSETQ, per germline. Trimming removed 7 bases from V and 6 bases from J, with 13 bases in between. The CDR3 length is 12 residues. The DNA of the CDR3 is TGCGCCAGCTCTTGGATTGGGGATGGCTACACCTTC. Translation: CASSWIGDGYTF.

The chain is built from TRBV3-1 and TRBJ2-7; D remains ambiguous. Trimming took 3 bases from V and 3 from J, leaving 15 bases between them. The CDR3 consists of 15 residues. From germline, CDR1 is LGHDT and CDR2 YNNKEL (reference sequence). In DNA form, the CDR3 reads TGTGCCAGCAGCCAGTCCTTCTCGGCTCACTACGAGCAGTACTTC. This encodes CASSQSFSAHYEQYF.

This clonotype was recorded a few times. V and J are TRBV29-1 and TRBJ2-1; perhaps TRBD2 as D (5 bases). V was shortened by 0 bases and J by 4 bases, with 16 bases between the two germline ends. The CDR3 runs to 16 residues. Germline loops: CDR1 SQVTM, CDR2 ANQGSEA. CDR3 sequence reads: CSVEDGSGRRYNEQFF. The CDR3 bases are TGCAGCGTTGAAGATGGAAGCGGACGGAGGTACAATGAGCAGTTCTTC.